The subject of this entry is one T cell receptor beta chain. Assay used: immunoSEQ multiplex PCR; TCRdb lists only in-frame clones, some missing. The table records more than 85,000 clones, 88% of them present only once. This entry belongs to a study of T cell responses to AZD1222 COVID-19 vaccine. The CDR3 sequence is 14 residues long. V dropped 5 bases and J dropped 5; count of bases not matched to a gene: 3. Germline CDR1 SGHAT, CDR2 FQNNGV. The TCR originated in an adult in good health. Sample: peripheral blood, taken on day 0 of AZD1222 vaccination. The V and J genes are TRBV11-2 and TRBJ1-5; 10 positions agree with TRBD1. CDR3 amino acids: CASSPDRGHQPQHF. The CDR3 nucleotides are TGTGCCAGCAGCCCCGACAGGGGGCATCAGCCCCAGCATTTT.